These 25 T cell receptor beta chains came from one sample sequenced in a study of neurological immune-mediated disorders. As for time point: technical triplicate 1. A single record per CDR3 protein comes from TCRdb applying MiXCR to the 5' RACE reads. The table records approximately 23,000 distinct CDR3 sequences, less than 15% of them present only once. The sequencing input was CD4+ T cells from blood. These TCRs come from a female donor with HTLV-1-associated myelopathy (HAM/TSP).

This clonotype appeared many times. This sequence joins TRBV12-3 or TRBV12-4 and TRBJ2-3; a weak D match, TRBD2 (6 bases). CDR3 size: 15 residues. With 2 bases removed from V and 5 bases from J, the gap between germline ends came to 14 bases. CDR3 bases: TGTGCCAGCAGTTTACTGGGAGGTCAAGTAGATACGCAGTATTTT. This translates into CASSLLGGQVDTQYF.

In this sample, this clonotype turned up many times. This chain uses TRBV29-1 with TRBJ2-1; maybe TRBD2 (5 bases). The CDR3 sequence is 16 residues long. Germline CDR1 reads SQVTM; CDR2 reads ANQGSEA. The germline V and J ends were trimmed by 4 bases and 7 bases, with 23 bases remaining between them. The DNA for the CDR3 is TGCAGCGTTGGACCGACGAGGTACGGGGTTGGGAATGAGCAGTTCTTC. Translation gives CSVGPTRYGVGNEQFF.

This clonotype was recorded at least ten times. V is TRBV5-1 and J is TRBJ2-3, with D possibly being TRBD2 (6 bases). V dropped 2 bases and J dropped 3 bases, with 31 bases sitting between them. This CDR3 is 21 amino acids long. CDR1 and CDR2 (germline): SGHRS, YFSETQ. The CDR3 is CASSLPIRLVGSSRATDTQYF. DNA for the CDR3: TGCGCCAGCAGCTTACCAATTAGACTAGTGGGTTCATCAAGGGCTACAGATACGCAGTATTTT.

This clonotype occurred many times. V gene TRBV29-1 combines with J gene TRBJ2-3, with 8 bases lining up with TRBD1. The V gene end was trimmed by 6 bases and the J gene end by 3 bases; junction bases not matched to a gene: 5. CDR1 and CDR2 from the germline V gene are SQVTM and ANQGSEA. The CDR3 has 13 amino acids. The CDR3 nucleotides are TGCAGCGTCGCCTGGACAGGGACAGATACGCAGTATTTT. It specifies CSVAWTGTDTQYF.

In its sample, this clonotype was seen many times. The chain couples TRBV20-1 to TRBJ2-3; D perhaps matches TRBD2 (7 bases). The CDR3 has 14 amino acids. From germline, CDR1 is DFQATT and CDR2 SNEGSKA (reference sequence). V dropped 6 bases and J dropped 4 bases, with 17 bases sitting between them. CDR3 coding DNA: TGCAGTGCCGGAGGGGGGGGGTGGGCAGATACGCAGTATTTT. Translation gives CSAGGGGWADTQYF.

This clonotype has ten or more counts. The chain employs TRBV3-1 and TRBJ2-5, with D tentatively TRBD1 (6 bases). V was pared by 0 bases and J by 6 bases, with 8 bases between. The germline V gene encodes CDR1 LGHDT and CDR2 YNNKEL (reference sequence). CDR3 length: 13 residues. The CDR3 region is CASSQEWGQTQYF. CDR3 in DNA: TGTGCCAGCAGCCAAGAATGGGGGCAGACCCAGTACTTC.

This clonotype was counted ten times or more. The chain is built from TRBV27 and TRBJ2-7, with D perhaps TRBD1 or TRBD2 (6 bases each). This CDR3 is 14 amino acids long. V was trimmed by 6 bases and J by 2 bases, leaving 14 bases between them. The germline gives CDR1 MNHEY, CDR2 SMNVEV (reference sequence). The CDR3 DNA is TGTGCCAGCAGGGTAGGGGGGACACCCTACGAGCAGTACTTC. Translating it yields CASRVGGTPYEQYF.

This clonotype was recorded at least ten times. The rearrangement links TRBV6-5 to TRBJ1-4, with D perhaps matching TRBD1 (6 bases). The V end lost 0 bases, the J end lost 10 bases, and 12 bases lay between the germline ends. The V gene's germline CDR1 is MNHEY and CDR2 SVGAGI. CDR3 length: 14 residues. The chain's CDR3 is CASSYSDSQGKLFF. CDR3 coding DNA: TGTGCCAGCAGTTACTCGGACAGTCAGGGAAAACTGTTTTTT.

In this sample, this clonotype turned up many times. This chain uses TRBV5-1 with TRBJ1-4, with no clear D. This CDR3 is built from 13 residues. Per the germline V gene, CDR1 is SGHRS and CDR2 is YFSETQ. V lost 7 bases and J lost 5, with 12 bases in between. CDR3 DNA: TGCGCCAGCTCTTCCGGCCTCAATGAAAAACTGTTTTTT. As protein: CASSSGLNEKLFF.

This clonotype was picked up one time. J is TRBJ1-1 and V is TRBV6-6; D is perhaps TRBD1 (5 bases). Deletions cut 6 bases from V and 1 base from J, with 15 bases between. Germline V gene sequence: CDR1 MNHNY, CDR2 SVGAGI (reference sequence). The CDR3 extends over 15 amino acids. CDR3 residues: CASRGHLTENTEAFF. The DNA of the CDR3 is TGTGCCAGCAGGGGCCACCTGACAGAGAACACTGAAGCTTTCTTT.

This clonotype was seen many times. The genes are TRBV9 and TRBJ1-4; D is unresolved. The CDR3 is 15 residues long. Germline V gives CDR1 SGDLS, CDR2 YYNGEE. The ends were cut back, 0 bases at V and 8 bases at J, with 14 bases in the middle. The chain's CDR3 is CASSVDSAQREKLFF. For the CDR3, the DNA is TGTGCCAGCAGCGTAGACTCGGCCCAGCGAGAAAAACTGTTTTTT.

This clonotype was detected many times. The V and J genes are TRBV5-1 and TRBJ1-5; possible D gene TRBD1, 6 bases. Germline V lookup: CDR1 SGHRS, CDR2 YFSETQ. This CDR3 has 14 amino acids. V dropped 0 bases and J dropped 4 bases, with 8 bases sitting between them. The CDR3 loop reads CASSLDGQNQPQHF. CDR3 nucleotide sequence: TGCGCCAGCAGCTTGGACGGACAGAATCAGCCCCAGCATTTT.

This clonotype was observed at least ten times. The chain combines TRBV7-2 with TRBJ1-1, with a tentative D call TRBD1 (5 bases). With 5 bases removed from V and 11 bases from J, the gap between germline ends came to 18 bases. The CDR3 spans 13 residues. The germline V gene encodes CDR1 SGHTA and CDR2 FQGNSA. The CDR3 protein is CASSMSLGDEAFF. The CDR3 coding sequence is TGTGCCAGCAGCATGTCCTTGGGGGATGAGGCTTTCTTT. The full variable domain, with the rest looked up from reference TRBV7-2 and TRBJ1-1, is GAGVSQSPSNKVTEKGKDVELRCDPISGHTALYWYRQSLGQGLEFLIYFQGNSAPDKSGLPSDRFSAERTGGSVSTLTIQRTQQEDSAVYLCASSMSLGDEAFFGQGTRLTVV.

Here the CDR3 DNA reads TGTGCCAGCAGCCAAGGGACAGGGGGTCCCGGGGAGCTGTTTTTT. Its translation is CASSQGTGGPGELFF. The chain combines TRBV3-1 with TRBJ2-2; 10 bases fit TRBD1. The junction had 2 bases not matched to a gene; V was cut back by 1 base and J by 6 bases. CDR3 length equals 15 residues. CDR1 LGHDT and CDR2 YNNKEL come from the germline V gene (reference sequence).

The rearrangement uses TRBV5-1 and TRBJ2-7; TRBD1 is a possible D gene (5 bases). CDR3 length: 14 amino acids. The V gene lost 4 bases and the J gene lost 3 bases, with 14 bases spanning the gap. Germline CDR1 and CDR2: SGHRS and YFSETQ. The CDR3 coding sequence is TGCGCCAGCAGCCTCCAGGACATCAACTACGAGCAGTACTTC. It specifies CASSLQDINYEQYF.

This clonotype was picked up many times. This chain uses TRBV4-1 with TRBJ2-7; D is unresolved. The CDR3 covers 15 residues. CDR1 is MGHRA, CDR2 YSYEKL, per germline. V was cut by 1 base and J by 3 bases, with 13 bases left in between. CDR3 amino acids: CASSQAYYRNYEQYF. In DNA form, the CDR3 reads TGCGCCAGCAGCCAAGCATATTACCGAAACTACGAGCAGTACTTC.

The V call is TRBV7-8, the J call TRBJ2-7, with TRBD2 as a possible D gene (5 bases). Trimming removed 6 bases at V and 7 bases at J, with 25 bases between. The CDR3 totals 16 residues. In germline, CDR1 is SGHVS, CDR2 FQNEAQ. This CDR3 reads CASRWKAIPSRGEQYF. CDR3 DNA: TGTGCCAGCAGATGGAAGGCAATACCCTCCCGCGGGGAGCAGTACTTC.

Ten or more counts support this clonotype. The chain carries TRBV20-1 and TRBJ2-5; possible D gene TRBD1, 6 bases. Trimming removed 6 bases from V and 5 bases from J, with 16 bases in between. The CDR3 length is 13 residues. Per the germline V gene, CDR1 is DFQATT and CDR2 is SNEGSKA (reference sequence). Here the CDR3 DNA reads TGCAGTGCCCAGACAGGAGGTCGGGAGACCCAGTACTTC. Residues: CSAQTGGRETQYF.

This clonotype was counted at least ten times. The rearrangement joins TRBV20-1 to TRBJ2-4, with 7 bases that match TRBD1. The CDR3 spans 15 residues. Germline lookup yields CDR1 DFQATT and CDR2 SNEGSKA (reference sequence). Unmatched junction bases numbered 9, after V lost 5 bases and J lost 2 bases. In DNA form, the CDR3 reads TGCAGTGCTCAGAGCACGACAGGGCCCAAAAACATTCAGTACTTC. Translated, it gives CSAQSTTGPKNIQYF.

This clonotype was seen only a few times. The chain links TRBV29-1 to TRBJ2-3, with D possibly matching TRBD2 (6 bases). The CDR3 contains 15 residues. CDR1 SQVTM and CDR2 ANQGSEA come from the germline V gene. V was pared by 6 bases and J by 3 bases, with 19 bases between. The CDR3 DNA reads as TGCAGCGTCGATGAGGGTACGGGGGATACAGATACGCAGTATTTT. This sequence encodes CSVDEGTGDTDTQYF.

CDR3 DNA sequence: TGTGCCAGTATGTCCGGGGGCGAGTTTAGAGGAGAGCAGTACTTC. Its protein product is CASMSGGEFRGEQYF. V is TRBV19 and J is TRBJ2-7, with D perhaps being TRBD1 or TRBD2 (6 bases each). The V end was cut by 7 bases, the J end by 7 bases, with 23 bases between. The V gene's germline CDR1 is LNHDA and CDR2 SQIVND (reference sequence). The CDR3 covers 15 residues.

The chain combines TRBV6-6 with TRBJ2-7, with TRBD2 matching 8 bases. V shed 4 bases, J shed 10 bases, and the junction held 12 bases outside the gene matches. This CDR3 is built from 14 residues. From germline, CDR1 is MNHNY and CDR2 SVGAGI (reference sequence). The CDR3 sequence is CASSSPGLVAGQYF. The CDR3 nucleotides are TGTGCCAGCAGTTCGCCGGGACTAGTGGCGGGACAGTACTTC.

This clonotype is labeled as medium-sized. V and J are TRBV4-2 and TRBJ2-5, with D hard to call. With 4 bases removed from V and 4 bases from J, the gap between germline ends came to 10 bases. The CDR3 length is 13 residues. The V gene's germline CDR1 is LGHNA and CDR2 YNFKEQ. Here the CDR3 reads CASSLTDGETQYF. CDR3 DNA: TGTGCCAGCAGCCTTACGGACGGAGAGACCCAGTACTTC.

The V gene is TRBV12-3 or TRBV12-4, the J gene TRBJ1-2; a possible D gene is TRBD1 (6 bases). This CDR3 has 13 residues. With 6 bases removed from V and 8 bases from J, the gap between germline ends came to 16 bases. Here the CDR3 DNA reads TGTGCCAGCAGGTCTGAGGGGGGGGGAGGCTACACCTTC. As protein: CASRSEGGGGYTF.

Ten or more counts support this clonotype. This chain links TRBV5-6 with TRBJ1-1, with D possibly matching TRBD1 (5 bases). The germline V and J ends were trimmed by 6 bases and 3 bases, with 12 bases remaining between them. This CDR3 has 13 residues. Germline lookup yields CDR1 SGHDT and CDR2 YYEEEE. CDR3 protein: CASTPGPDTEAFF. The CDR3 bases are TGTGCCAGCACCCCAGGGCCGGACACTGAAGCTTTCTTT. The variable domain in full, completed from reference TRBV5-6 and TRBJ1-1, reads DAGVTQSPTHLIKTRGQQVTLRCSPKSGHDTVSWYQQALGQGPQFIFQYYEEEERQRGNFPDRFSGHQFPNYSSELNVNALLLGDSALYLCASTPGPDTEAFFGQGTRLTVV.